Presented here are 19 T cell receptor beta chains from one specimen sequenced in a study of regulatory T cells in long-lasting Graves disease (dated by TCRdb to 2020 to 2023). In light of the paper, this sample's time point label describes: newly diagnosed GD, antithyroid drugs for less than 3 months. For both TCR sequencing and RNA sequencing, RNA was extracted from PBMCs in TRIzol. Receptor libraries were prepared by multiplex PCR. The listed sequencing device is Illumina HiSeq 4000. To build TCR beta libraries, CDR3 regions were amplified by Arm-PCR using iRepertoire HTBI primers. TCRdb reprocessed the public reads (quality trimming at Q25 with fastp, clone calling with MiXCR) and kept in-frame beta chains. A single entry per CDR3 protein holds the most common genes and DNA from its merged rows. For this sample the table gives about 430,000 distinct CDR3 sequences, of which about 15% were detected only once. Roughly 8% of the sample is in the top ten clones.

The sample was also reused in another study, on T cells in Graves' hyperthyroidism and ophthalmopathy.

The sequencing used peripheral blood mononuclear cells (PBMCs), collected at new diagnosis, from a patient treated with antithyroid drugs. The receptors stem from a woman in her forties with Graves disease. Donor details come from another sample of the same person, matched by shared clones.

This clonotype has ten or more counts. The genes are TRBV2 and TRBJ1-1, with 9 positions matching TRBD1. V lost 5 bases, J lost 3 bases, and 4 bases stayed unmatched. The CDR3 covers 14 residues. CDR1 is SNHLY and CDR2 is FYNNEI in the germline V gene. The CDR3 region is CASSSRTGDTEAFF. CDR3 sequence (DNA): TGTGCCAGCAGTTCCCGGACAGGGGACACTGAAGCTTTCTTT. The full variable domain, in which reference TRBV2 and TRBJ1-1 provide the parts outside the CDR3, is EPEVTQTPSHQVTQMGQEVILRCVPISNHLYFYWYRQILGQKVEFLVSFYNNEISEKSEIFDDQFSVERPDGSNFTLKIRSTKLEDSAMYFCASSSRTGDTEAFFGQGTRLTVV.

The sample holds many counts of this clonotype. This chain joins TRBV12-3 or TRBV12-4 and TRBJ1-6; 8 positions agree with TRBD1. The CDR3 spans 13 residues. V shed 4 bases, J shed 10 bases, and the junction held 3 bases outside the gene matches. CDR3 protein: CASSSDRGSPLHF. Here the CDR3 DNA reads TGTGCCAGCAGTTCCGACAGGGGATCACCCCTCCACTTT.

This chain connects TRBV12-3 or TRBV12-4 to TRBJ1-3; D not certain. The CDR3 runs 12 residues. V was pared by 1 base and J by 7 bases, with 5 bases between. Here the CDR3 DNA reads TGTGCCAGCAGTTTAGGGCAGAACACCATATATTTT. Protein sequence: CASSLGQNTIYF.

The chain joins TRBV24-1 to TRBJ1-5; TRBD1 matches 7 bases. Per the germline V gene, CDR1 is KGHDR and CDR2 is SFDVKD. The V and J ends lost 3 bases and 0 bases, in that order; junction bases with no gene match: 1. There are 15 residues in the CDR3. In DNA form, the CDR3 reads TGTGCCACCAGTGATCAGGGGGATAGCAATCAGCCCCAGCATTTT. It encodes CATSDQGDSNQPQHF.

In this sample, this clonotype turned up many times. The CDR3, as DNA: TGTGCCAGCAGTTTAGGAGCAGGGAACATGAACTATGGCTACACCTTC. Encoded protein: CASSLGAGNMNYGYTF. The rearrangement links TRBV12-3 or TRBV12-4 to TRBJ1-2; D might be TRBD1 (5 bases). This CDR3 has 16 amino acids. Trimming took 1 base from V and 2 from J, leaving 14 bases between them.

This clonotype was counted at least ten times. V usage is TRBV5-1 and J usage is TRBJ2-3, with 15 bases lining up with TRBD2. This CDR3 is 19 amino acids long. V dropped 3 bases and J dropped 4; count of bases not matched to a gene: 12. The V gene's germline CDR1 is SGHRS and CDR2 YFSETQ. The CDR3 spells CASSSGLAGGRSPSDTQYF. As DNA, the CDR3 is TGCGCCAGCAGCTCGGGACTAGCGGGAGGCCGATCACCTTCAGATACGCAGTATTTT.

The chain has TRBV28 and TRBJ2-5, with 12 bases that match TRBD1. Trimming removed 0 bases from V and 4 bases from J; junction bases left unmatched: 6. The germline V gene has CDR1 MDHEN and CDR2 SYDVKM. The CDR3 has 17 amino acids. CDR3 DNA sequence: TGTGCCAGCAGTTTATGGACCGGGACAGGGGGCCGAGAGACCCAGTACTTC. Protein product: CASSLWTGTGGRETQYF.

In this sample, this clonotype turned up a few times. The chain joins TRBV9 to TRBJ2-1; D is tentatively TRBD1 or TRBD2 (5 bases each). The CDR3 consists of 18 residues. CDR1 SGDLS and CDR2 YYNGEE come from the germline V gene. Deletions cut 3 bases from V and 6 bases from J, with 25 bases between. CDR3: CASSEELPSIPGRNEQFF. The DNA for the CDR3 is TGTGCCAGCAGCGAAGAACTCCCCTCGATTCCGGGACGCAATGAGCAGTTCTTC.

This clonotype appeared many times. The rearrangement joins TRBV11-2 to TRBJ2-7, with D possibly TRBD2 on 6 matching bases. Germline V gene lookup returns CDR1 SGHAT and CDR2 FQNNGV. Between the trimmed V and J ends, which lost 5 bases and 1 base, there was a span of 18 bases. The CDR3 consists of 16 residues. The CDR3 protein is CASSQATSSSSYEQYF. The DNA of the CDR3 is TGTGCCAGCAGCCAAGCGACTAGTTCTTCATCCTACGAGCAGTACTTC.

V gene TRBV18 combines with J gene TRBJ2-7; 8 nucleotides agree with TRBD1. This CDR3 region has 14 residues. Germline CDR1 reads KGHSH; CDR2 reads LQKENI. The J segment lost 3 bases and the V segment lost 2 bases, leaving 3 bases of the junction unmatched. CDR3 sequence reads: CASSPRTGIYEQYF. CDR3 nucleotides: TGTGCCAGCTCACCAAGGACAGGGATCTACGAGCAGTACTTC.

The chain couples TRBV18 to TRBJ1-2; 7 bases are a match to TRBD1. The CDR3 consists of 13 residues. Germline V gives CDR1 KGHSH, CDR2 LQKENI. V shed 6 bases, J shed 5 bases, and the junction held 6 bases outside the gene matches. DNA for the CDR3: TGTGCCAGCTCCTCATCACAGGGGTATGGCTACACCTTC. It encodes CASSSSQGYGYTF.

This clonotype was detected ten times or more. The chain combines TRBV29-1 with TRBJ2-7, with D possibly called TRBD1 or TRBD2 (7 bases each). CDR3 length equals 12 residues. In germline, CDR1 is SQVTM, CDR2 ANQGSEA. The V end lost 7 bases, the J end lost 7 bases, and 17 bases lay between the germline ends. The CDR3 nucleotides read TGCAGCGGTGGACAGGTGGGAGGGGAGCAGTACTTC. Translation: CSGGQVGGEQYF.

A note on this clonotype: A much larger clone sits a single nucleotide away, making a read error possible. The genes are TRBV28 and TRBJ1-2; 10 bases are shared with TRBD1. CDR3 length equals 15 residues. From germline, CDR1 is MDHEN and CDR2 SYDVKM. The CDR3 nucleotides read TGTGCCAGCCGTTTATGGGGGACAGGGGTCGACGGCTACACCTTC. Its protein is CASRLWGTGVDGYTF.

This chain links TRBV5-4 with TRBJ2-2, with D possibly TRBD1 on 5 matching bases. Trimming took 0 bases from V and 6 from J, leaving 18 bases between them. The CDR3 spans 17 residues. Per the germline V gene, CDR1 is SGHNT and CDR2 is YYREEE (reference sequence). The CDR3 DNA is TGTGCCAGCAGCTTGGCCTTAGGGGCTAGTATTCCCGGGGAGCTGTTTTTT. This encodes CASSLALGASIPGELFF.

This clonotype was counted ten times or more. This chain links TRBV12-3 or TRBV12-4 with TRBJ2-7, with a weak D call TRBD1 (6 bases). V was cut by 5 bases and J by 3 bases, with 17 bases left in between. This CDR3 spans 15 amino acids. CDR3 nucleotides: TGTGCCAGCAGTACCTCAGGGGACGGCCTCTACGAGCAGTACTTC. This codes for CASSTSGDGLYEQYF.

This clonotype was observed many times. The CDR3 here is CASSLPGQLNSPLHF. As DNA, the CDR3 is TGTGCCAGTAGTCTACCCGGACAGCTTAATTCACCCCTCCACTTT. This chain links TRBV19 with TRBJ1-6; weak D call: TRBD1 (6 bases). The V end lost 5 bases, the J end lost 6 bases, and 14 bases lay between the germline ends. Looked up from germline, CDR1 is LNHDA and CDR2 is SQIVND (reference sequence). The CDR3 length is 15 residues.

This clonotype was picked up many times. CDR3 region: CASSIGRFGDSPLHF. The CDR3 DNA is TGTGCCAGCAGCATAGGACGGTTTGGGGATTCACCCCTCCACTTT. The rearrangement joins TRBV28 to TRBJ1-6, with D uncertain. The V end lost 6 bases, the J end lost 8 bases, and 17 bases lay between the germline ends. Germline V gene data show CDR1 as MDHEN and CDR2 as SYDVKM. The CDR3 length is 15 residues.

This clonotype was detected only a few times. J is TRBJ1-4 and V is TRBV4-2; D is uncertain. The length of the CDR3 is 18 residues. CDR1 is LGHNA and CDR2 is YNFKEQ in the germline V gene. The V end was cut by 5 bases, the J end by 0 bases, with 19 bases between. The CDR3 loop is CASSTGTGRGSTNEKLFF. CDR3 bases: TGTGCCAGCAGCACCGGAACCGGGCGGGGATCAACTAATGAAAAACTGTTTTTT.

This chain uses TRBV6-2 or TRBV6-3 with TRBJ2-7, with 7 positions matching TRBD1. Germline-derived CDR1 and CDR2 are MNHEY and SVGEGT. The CDR3 has 11 amino acids. J gave up 6 bases and V 9 bases, and 5 bases lay outside the gene matches. CDR3 loop: CASNRGLEQYF. CDR3 DNA: TGTGCCAGTAACAGGGGTCTCGAGCAGTACTTC.